A single T cell receptor (beta chain) is shown here with its context. This clonotype was seen more than once but under ten times. The target of this receptor is not known. No base quality values were provided; no much bigger clone lies one nucleotide off. This entry comes from a study of identical twins (dated by TCRdb to the mid-2010s). The study in broad terms: To test whether fetal clonotypes persist, this study deep-sequenced TCR alpha and beta repertoires from monozygotic twins, from unrelated adults of various ages, and from cord blood. To rule out contamination, the twin experiments were replicated at different times with different library preparation protocols. Broad study findings and their caveats: Abundant cord blood beta clonotypes carried fewer insertions; young adult naive repertoires showed a weaker similar trend, while memory repertoires showed none. Recombination models systematically underestimated out-of-frame TCR alpha sharing in monozygotic twins but agreed with sharing between unrelated individuals. Invariant T cells such as MAIT and iNKT could partly confound zero-insertion analyses, although diverse VJ usage argued against such confounding for most clonotypes. Compared with coincidental sharing between unrelated individuals, an excess of low generation-probability sequences was observed among out-of-frame TCR alpha sequences shared between twins. The excess sharing between twins in beta out-of-frame sequences was weaker because fewer shared sequences reduced the signal-to-noise ratio. Conclusions relied on cross-sectional statistical analysis, since the same donors could not be followed over many years.

The junction shows trimming of 1 base on V and 7 bases on J, and the gene matches do not reach 7 bases of it. CDR1 and CDR2 (SGHAT, FQNNGV) derive from the germline V gene. The CDR3, cysteine through phenylalanine, is 15 amino acids long. Only CDR3 DNA remains: 45 bases, in frame from the first base. All donors were healthy Caucasians. Three pairs of female monozygotic twins, all aged about 18 to 29 years, were included in the twin cohort. Using Miltenyi CD45RO+ enrichment and human naive T-cell isolation kits, memory (CD45RO+) and naive T cells were isolated from PBMC. Libraries were prepared through 5' RACE. Sequencer: Illumina HiSeq 2000. A universal primer binding site was introduced by template switching, and a unique molecular identifier was present in the final cDNA, enabling accurate counting of TCR cDNA molecules. Specific primers in the conserved constant-segment region were used to synthesize first-strand cDNA for TCR alpha and beta chains. To control for contamination, each cDNA library was double barcoded with a SMART-Mk sample barcode plus Illumina barcodes. TruSeq adapter sequences and Illumina sample barcodes were added in two successive PCR steps. Sequencing of the TCR alpha and beta cDNA libraries was done on the Illumina HiSeq platform using custom primers. Per the source publication's procedure: Raw reads were processed with MiGEC to extract unique molecular identifiers, and MiXCR was used to determine CDR3 positions. For each individual, recombination models were inferred using an EM algorithm with the repgenHMM and IGoR tools. The analysis of shared clonotypes was done with the tcR package in R, with sharing normalized by the product of cloneset sizes. To study raw recombination free of thymic and clonal selection effects, out-of-frame nonproductive sequences were analyzed. TCRdb's own reprocessing of the public reads used fastp at Q25 and MiXCR and kept productive beta chains. When rows share a CDR3 protein, they turn into one entry using the most common DNA and genes. The V and J calls, along with clone size, are taken from TCRdb and not from the paper's own processing. Counted in this sample were 280,000 or so distinct CDR3 sequences; under 9% of them appeared once. About 2.1% of the sample rests with the top ten.

These data are also associated with another study on yellow fever vaccine responses in identical twins. Taken from the second paper: The T cell response to vaccination in identical twins was reported by the authors to appear partly convergent and partly personalized. Focusing on identical twins, the study followed the T cell clones that responded to the vaccine, and did so with precision.

This sequence was found in a woman aged 18-29 years in good health. Sequencing was carried out using memory (CD45RO+) T cells sorted from blood. The intended sense of this specimen's cell subset or site label: CD45RO+ enriched T cells. This chain joins TRBV11-2 to TRBJ1-1; TRBD1 agrees with 9 junctional bases. Here is the DNA: TGTGCCAGCAGCTTAGGGGGCACAGGGGGCAATGAAGCTTTCTTT. This gives the protein CASSLGGTGGNEAFF.